This T cell receptor (beta chain) was documented in a study of T-cell reconstitution after alpha-beta-depleted transplantation in children (dated by TCRdb to the mid-2010s). Context from the whole study: T-cell immune reconstitution after TCRalphabeta/CD19-depleted allogeneic hematopoietic cell transplantation in children was quantitatively tracked in the study by means of TCR repertoire profiling. The research as a whole found: The frequencies of hyperexpanded clones fell over the following months, and after one year, T-cell counts and TCRbeta diversity were mostly attributed to newly produced T cells. About two months after transplant, the apparently early recovery of alphabetaT-cell counts reportedly depended on just several hundred clones that had expanded rapidly and came from non-depleted graft cells. In some patients, the high TCRbeta diversity seen at day 60 was put down to recipient T cells and intrathymic progenitors that had survived conditioning.

This clonotype was detected a few times. It lacks a known antigen. Base qualities are not at hand, and no much larger clone is one base apart. The method was PCR. Sequencing instrument: Illumina HiSeq 2500. TCR libraries were prepared with molecular barcoding, using unique molecular identifiers to normalize TCRbeta repertoire quantification. TCRdb trimmed public reads at Q25 via fastp, called clones via MiXCR and kept in-frame beta chains. Each CDR3 protein gets just one entry, which takes the most common genes and DNA from the rows behind it. The sample records 200,000 to 300,000 distinct CDR3 sequences, roughly 25% of which are singletons. The ten largest clones add up to 4.5% to 5.5% of the sample. There are 13 amino acids in the CDR3, from cysteine to phenylalanine inclusive. Of the read, only the CDR3 DNA is kept; its 39 bases are in frame from base 1. A distance of 10 bases separates the germline ends of V and J, which lose 1 base and 7 bases respectively. As encoded in the germline V gene (reference sequence), CDR1 is LNHNV while CDR2 is YYDKDF.

The sample's treatment or condition label, in plain terms: allogeneic hematopoietic cell transplantation with graft depleted of TCRalphabeta T cells and CD19 B cells. The transplant recipients were children given TCRalphabeta/CD19-depleted allogeneic hematopoietic cell grafts. The rearrangement combines TRBV15 with TRBJ1-1, with no D gene named confidently. The receptor's source is a female patient aged 2-9 years who had a stem cell transplant for congenital amegakaryocytic thrombocytopenia, so the T cells may come from the graft donor. The sequencing here drew on PBMCs, mostly from graft donor cells, taken 360 days after TCRalphabeta/CD19-depleted stem cell transplant. The DNA sequence is as follows: TGTGCCACCAGCAGAGGCCGACTAGGTGAAGCTTTCTTT. This is translated as CATSRGRLGEAFF.